The clone carrying this T cell receptor (beta chain) has only a few counts. What it recognizes is unknown. It was with a sample-barcoded 5' primer and a J-beta primer mix that a second PCR of about 6 to 12 cycles was run. Each cDNA molecule carried a tag from a template-switch adaptor that contained 12 random nucleotides. One entry per CDR3 protein, called by TCRdb with MiXCR from the 5' RACE reads. The sample has 1.5 million to 1.9 million distinct CDR3 sequences, roughly 43% seen once; the top ten hold 4%. These data are taken from a study of blood T cells in healthy people across ages. Study results and limitations: Diversity figures derived from one million T cells were judged to underestimate the true value.

After removal of 1 base from V and 7 bases from J, the junction contained 12 bases not matched to a gene. The CDR3 has 16 residues. CDR1 and CDR2 from the germline V gene are LGHNA and YSLEER. It was around 9 milliliters of peripheral blood that were drawn from each donor. This chain uses TRBV4-3 with TRBJ1-2; 7 nucleotides match TRBD1. This sequence was found in a woman aged 18-29 years in good health. Input material: blood. Written as DNA, the CDR3 is TGCGCCAGCAGCCAAGTTTCGGCACAGGGGACGCCTGGCTACACCTTC. It codes for CASSQVSAQGTPGYTF.